The next 7 T cell receptor beta chains were all read from a single sample in a study of immune cell composition in non-small cell lung cancer. The repertoire was sequenced with immunoSEQ multiplex PCR; TCRdb's copy has only in-frame clones and lacks some. The sample has about 3,200 clones, around 80% seen once. The sample consisted of lung tumor tissue. The receptor source for this set is a human donor with non-small cell lung cancer.

This clone is large within its sample. The chain carries TRBV6-5 and TRBJ2-5; 9 bases are a match to TRBD1. With V trimmed by 6 bases and J by 5 bases, 10 bases remained unmatched. The CDR3 loop spans 15 amino acids. The germline gives CDR1 MNHEY, CDR2 SVGAGI. The CDR3 is CASRAAGTGLETQYF. DNA of the CDR3: TGTGCCAGCAGGGCCGCAGGGACAGGGTTGGAGACCCAGTACTTC.

The chain carries TRBV7-9 and TRBJ1-2; D gene ambiguous. V lost 2 bases, J lost 7 bases, and 20 bases lay in between. This CDR3 region has 16 residues. The germline V gene encodes CDR1 SEHNR and CDR2 FQNEAQ (reference sequence). CDR3 sequence reads: CASSLSVATRRAGYTF. CDR3 in DNA: TGTGCCAGCAGCTTAAGCGTGGCCACCCGTCGCGCTGGCTACACCTTC.

The V and J genes are TRBV7-9 and TRBJ1-3; unclear D gene. Trimming removed 5 bases at V and 4 bases at J, with 9 bases between. The CDR3 sequence is 13 residues long. CDR1 and CDR2 from the germline V gene are SEHNR and FQNEAQ (reference sequence). CDR3 coding DNA: TGTGCCAGCAGCCACGCGGAAGGAAACACCATATATTTT. Its translation: CASSHAEGNTIYF.

The genes are TRBV27 and TRBJ1-2, with D unresolved. Germline CDR1 is MNHEY and CDR2 is SMNVEV (reference sequence). This CDR3 contains 17 residues. Trimming pared 3 bases from V and 0 bases from J, leaving 17 bases between. The CDR3 region is CASSFSPWVAANYGYTF. The CDR3 coding sequence is TGTGCCAGCAGTTTCTCCCCTTGGGTCGCGGCTAACTATGGCTACACCTTC.

The rearrangement uses TRBV6-5 and TRBJ2-6; D is unresolved. V was shortened by 0 bases and J by 9 bases, with 15 bases between the two germline ends. The germline gives CDR1 MNHEY, CDR2 SVGAGI. This CDR3 spans 16 amino acids. CDR3 DNA sequence: TGTGCCAGCAGTTACTCCTTCACCCCCGGCGGCAACGTCCTGACTTTC. Its translation is CASSYSFTPGGNVLTF.

This chain uses TRBV28 with TRBJ1-2, with no clear D. There are 16 residues in the CDR3. Germline CDR1 is MDHEN and CDR2 is SYDVKM. V lost 6 bases and J 4 bases, leaving 21 bases between the germline ends. CDR3 region: CASRPPGGWKRYGYTF. For the CDR3, the DNA is TGTGCCAGCAGGCCACCGGGAGGCTGGAAACGCTATGGCTACACCTTC.

CDR3 nucleotide sequence: TGTGCCAGCAGTGAAAATCCCGGGGGCTACGAGCAGTACTTC. This sequence encodes CASSENPGGYEQYF. The rearrangement joins TRBV6-1 to TRBJ2-7, with D perhaps TRBD2 (6 bases). The V end lost 2 bases, the J end lost 3 bases, and 11 bases lay between the germline ends. Germline V CDR1 and CDR2: MNHNS, SASEGT. The CDR3 covers 14 residues.